This entry is about one T cell receptor beta chain. The data were obtained in a study of blood T cell repertoires in COVID-19. Only in-frame clones appear in the TCRdb table, and some are missing; sequencing was by immunoSEQ multiplex PCR. The sample shows about 260,000 clones, approximately 90% of them seen only once. This sequence originates from a man in his sixties who had recovered from COVID-19. Specimen: peripheral blood.

The CDR3 loop is CASSHAGGTAGNTIYF. The CDR3 nucleotides are TGTGCCAGCAGCCATGCGGGAGGGACGGCCGGAAACACCATATATTTT. The chain uses TRBV3-1 (or the pseudogene TRBV3-2) and TRBJ1-3; perhaps TRBD1 as D (5 bases). Per the germline V gene, CDR1 is LGHDT and CDR2 is YNNKEL (reference sequence). This CDR3 has 16 amino acids. The V and J ends lost 3 bases and 4 bases respectively, with 16 bases between them.